The clone carrying this T cell receptor (beta chain) was observed a handful of times. The record originates from a study of blood T cell repertoires in COVID-19. Study as a whole: Italy, Spain and the United States were the sources of the convalescent and acute COVID-19 samples. Nucleic acid was either cDNA or gDNA, and it came from T cells, B-cell-depleted T cells, or PBMCs.

The ends lost 6 bases at V and 9 bases at J; junction bases unmatched: 20. This CDR3 region has 19 residues. Germline V lookup: CDR1 SGDLS, CDR2 YYNGEE. Authors' analysis steps: Nucleated cell counts were estimated from reference gene primer amplification. Libraries were prepared by immunoSEQ multiplex PCR; TCRdb keeps only in-frame clonotypes and omits some of them. That table gives V, J and clone size, and the DNA gave D and trimming. The repertoire has 50,000 to 60,000 clones, approximately 86% of them found once; the top ten carry around 7.4%. The V gene is TRBV9, the J gene TRBJ2-1; TRBD2 aligns across 14 bases. The sequencing input was peripheral blood. The sequence came from a human donor with active COVID-19. The donor label of this sample is uncertain. The CDR3 spells CASTLTSGRAGAAQGEQFF. The CDR3 coding sequence is TGTGCCAGCACCCTGACTAGCGGGAGGGCCGGGGCAGCGCAGGGTGAGCAGTTCTTC.